The present TCR beta chain was sequenced within a study of identical twins. A few counts support this clonotype. Its antigen remains unidentified. Study-level results: Within monozygotic twins, out-of-frame TCR alpha sharing was underestimated by the models. In drawing conclusions, the study used cross-sectional statistical analysis and did not follow the same donors.

From germline, CDR1 is KGHSH and CDR2 LQKENI. The CDR3 covers 16 residues. Trimming took off 3 bases at V and 1 base at J, with 15 bases between the two ends. MiXCR was run by TCRdb on the 5' RACE reads, yielding one entry per CDR3 protein. The top ten clones hold around 1.5% of a sample with about 890,000 distinct CDR3 sequences, approximately 13% of them seen once. This same sample was also part of a study on yellow fever vaccine responses in identical twins.

The source material was PBMCs. The sequence was collected from a woman younger than 30 in good health. J is TRBJ2-5 and V is TRBV18; a possible D gene is TRBD2 (7 bases). The CDR3 spells CASSPLRGGFQETQYF. For the CDR3, the DNA is TGTGCCAGCTCACCGTTGAGGGGGGGCTTCCAAGAGACCCAGTACTTC. The variable domain in full, with the rest retrieved from reference TRBV18 and TRBJ2-5, is NAGVMQNPRHLVRRRGQEARLRCSPMKGHSHVYWYRQLPEEGLKFMVYLQKENIIDESGMPKERFSAEFPKEGPSILRIQQVVRGDSAAYFCASSPLRGGFQETQYFGPGTRLLVL.